Presented here are 32 T cell receptor beta chains from one specimen sequenced in a study of T cells in Graves' hyperthyroidism and ophthalmopathy. Using RNA transcripts as the source, TCR beta CDR3 regions were amplified. When the TCR CDR3 underwent first-round RT-PCR, the HTBI primer set was used. TCRdb called the multiplex PCR reads again in MiXCR, with one record for every CDR3 protein. The sample lists over 700,000 distinct CDR3 sequences; roughly a third were seen once. The specimen sequenced was blood. Every receptor here comes from a middle-aged woman with Graves' hyperthyroidism.

This clonotype was recorded many times. This chain uses TRBV29-1 with TRBJ1-2; D might be TRBD1 (6 bases). Germline V gene lookup returns CDR1 SQVTM and CDR2 ANQGSEA. The CDR3 loop spans 11 amino acids. V lost 1 base, J lost 6 bases, and 6 bases lay in between. In DNA form, the CDR3 reads TGCAGCGTTGAAGCAGGGGATGGCTACACCTTC. Translated: CSVEAGDGYTF.

This clonotype was found a few times. The rearrangement joins TRBV7-9 to TRBJ2-7; TRBD1 aligns across 10 bases. The trim removed 5 bases at V and 3 bases at J, leaving 10 bases unmatched. CDR3 size: 16 residues. Germline loops: CDR1 SEHNR, CDR2 FQNEAQ (reference sequence). DNA of the CDR3: TGTGCCAGCAGCCCCCCCCTGGGGACAGGGGTCTACGAGCAGTACTTC. Residues: CASSPPLGTGVYEQYF. Supplemented by reference TRBV7-9 and TRBJ2-7, the full variable domain reads DTGVSQNPRHKITKRGQNVTFRCDPISEHNRLYWYRQTLGQGPEFLTYFQNEAQLEKSRLLSDRFSAERPKGSFSTLEIQRTEQGDSAMYLCASSPPLGTGVYEQYFGPGTRLTVT.

The chain combines TRBV13 with TRBJ2-2; 13 bases are shared with TRBD2. Looked up from germline, CDR1 is PRHDT and CDR2 is FYEKMQ (reference sequence). This CDR3 has 17 residues. J gave up 3 bases and V 9 bases, and 10 bases lay outside the gene matches. This CDR3 reads CASRPGLAGMYTGELFF. The CDR3 coding sequence is TGTGCCAGTAGACCGGGACTAGCGGGAATGTACACCGGGGAGCTGTTTTTT.

This clonotype has only a few counts. This chain joins TRBV18 and TRBJ1-1; TRBD1 matches at 7 bases. The CDR3 has 14 amino acids. Germline values: CDR1 KGHSH, CDR2 LQKENI. The V and J ends lost 4 bases and 7 bases, in that order; junction bases with no gene match: 9. The CDR3 here is CASSRDREGGEAFF. The CDR3 DNA is TGTGCCAGCTCACGAGACAGGGAAGGGGGTGAAGCTTTCTTT.

The chain recombines TRBV27 with TRBJ2-2; 8 nucleotides agree with TRBD1. The CDR3 has 15 amino acids. The junction had 4 bases not matched to a gene; V was cut back by 2 bases and J by 5 bases. Germline V gives CDR1 MNHEY, CDR2 SMNVEV (reference sequence). The CDR3 here is CASSLARGRTGELFF. In nucleotides, the CDR3 is TGTGCCAGCAGTTTAGCCAGGGGGCGTACCGGGGAGCTGTTTTTT.

The chain uses TRBV19 and TRBJ2-2, with D uncertain. V lost 11 bases and J 0 bases, leaving 19 bases between the germline ends. This CDR3 has 16 amino acids. The germline CDR1 and CDR2 sequences are LNHDA and SQIVND (reference sequence). CDR3 bases: TGTGCCTGTACCCTTCGTTTGTCCGCGAACACCGGGGAGCTGTTTTTT. Its protein product is CACTLRLSANTGELFF.

This clonotype turned up a few times. The chain recombines TRBV7-3 with TRBJ1-5, with 9 bases fitting TRBD1. Germline CDR1 is SGHTA and CDR2 is FQGTGA. Losses at the gene ends were 7 bases for V and 0 bases for J; bases not matched to a gene: 13. The CDR3 totals 18 residues. CDR3 sequence: CASMFPGQGYYSNQPQHF. As DNA, the CDR3 is TGTGCCAGCATGTTTCCGGGACAGGGATATTATAGCAATCAGCCCCAGCATTTT. The full variable domain, completed using reference TRBV7-3 and TRBJ1-5, is GAGVSQTPSNKVTEKGKYVELRCDPISGHTALYWYRQSLGQGPEFLIYFQGTGAADDSGLPNDRFFAVRPEGSVSTLKIQRTERGDSAVYLCASMFPGQGYYSNQPQHFGDGTRLSIL.

Of note for this clonotype: A much larger clone lies a single base off, so this may be a read error. The gene calls are TRBV4-2 and TRBJ1-5; possibly TRBD1 for D (6 bases). CDR3 length equals 16 residues. V shed 5 bases and J shed 2 bases, with 16 bases lying between them. The V gene's germline CDR1 is LGHNA and CDR2 YNFKEQ. The CDR3: CASSYDGGRGNQPQHF. For the CDR3, the DNA is TGTGCCAGCAGCTATGACGGGGGCAGGGGCAATCAGCCCCAGCATTTT.

This clonotype was seen ten or more times. This chain links TRBV12-3 or TRBV12-4 with TRBJ2-5; 7 bases match TRBD1. V shed 5 bases and J 4 bases; nucleotides not matched to a gene: 7. The CDR3 contains 14 residues. DNA of the CDR3: TGTGCCAGCAGTCCGCCGACAGGGACAGAGACCCAGTACTTC. The encoded protein is CASSPPTGTETQYF.

A word on this clonotype: One end of the junction varies from germline; a read error may be responsible. This chain connects TRBV29-1 to TRBJ2-2; 10 bases fit TRBD2. Germline CDR1 reads SQVTM; CDR2 reads ANQGSEA. The CDR3 has 13 amino acids. The CDR3 coding sequence is TGCAGTGTTGGTAGCGGGAGGACCGGGGAGCTGTTTTTT. Encoded protein: CSVGSGRTGELFF.

V and J are TRBV20-1 and TRBJ1-4, with 9 nucleotides matching TRBD1. The CDR3 extends over 14 amino acids. The germline V gene has CDR1 DFQATT and CDR2 SNEGSKA (reference sequence). With 4 bases clipped from V and 5 bases from J, the junction kept 5 bases outside the gene matches. The CDR3 region has the DNA TGCAGTGCTAAGACAGGGGGGCTGAATGAAAAACTGTTTTTT. As protein: CSAKTGGLNEKLFF.

This clonotype was counted many times. The chain links TRBV19 to TRBJ1-3; TRBD1 agrees at 7 bases. Looked up from germline, CDR1 is LNHDA and CDR2 is SQIVND (reference sequence). Trimming cost V 5 bases and J 2 bases; bases outside gene matches: 6. The CDR3 runs 15 residues. The CDR3, as DNA: TGTGCCAGTAGTCCTCGACAGGGTGCTGGAAACACCATATATTTT. Translation: CASSPRQGAGNTIYF.

The rearrangement joins TRBV25-1 to TRBJ2-5, with D possibly being TRBD2 (5 bases). CDR1 is MGHDK, CDR2 SYGVNS, per germline. Trimming removed 6 bases at V and 2 bases at J, with 10 bases between. The CDR3 totals 13 residues. CDR3 amino acids: CASRDTGQETQYF. The DNA for the CDR3 is TGTGCCAGCAGAGATACGGGGCAAGAGACCCAGTACTTC.

V is TRBV19 and J is TRBJ2-3, with TRBD2 identical over 10 bases. Germline loops: CDR1 LNHDA, CDR2 SQIVND (reference sequence). With 5 bases clipped from V and 2 bases from J, the junction kept 4 bases outside the gene matches. This CDR3 spans 15 amino acids. CDR3 nucleotides: TGTGCCAGTAGTTTCGGGACTAGCGACACAGATACGCAGTATTTT. As protein: CASSFGTSDTDTQYF. Complete variable domain (other parts from reference TRBV19 and TRBJ2-3): DGGITQSPKYLFRKEGQNVTLSCEQNLNHDAMYWYRQDPGQGLRLIYYSQIVNDFQKGDIAEGYSVSREKKESFPLTVTSAQKNPTAFYLCASSFGTSDTDTQYFGPGTRLTVL.

This clonotype was counted between two and nine times. V gene TRBV7-2 combines with J gene TRBJ2-5; TRBD1 aligns across 12 bases. The V gene end was trimmed by 0 bases and the J gene end by 5 bases; junction bases not matched to a gene: 10. The CDR3 runs 18 residues. Germline V gives CDR1 SGHTA, CDR2 FQGNSA. DNA for the CDR3: TGTGCCAGCAGCTTAGCGGGACCGGGACAGGGGGCCTGGGAGACCCAGTACTTC. This encodes CASSLAGPGQGAWETQYF.

This clonotype turned up a few times. The chain joins TRBV6-6 to TRBJ1-1; D uncertain. Trimming took off 7 bases at V and 0 bases at J, with 12 bases between the two ends. Germline values: CDR1 MNHNY, CDR2 SVGAGI (reference sequence). This CDR3 has 14 amino acids. CDR3 sequence (DNA): TGTGCCAGCACCCTAAGTCCTCTGAACACTGAAGCTTTCTTT. This gives the protein CASTLSPLNTEAFF.

This clonotype occurred many times. The rearrangement uses TRBV7-2 and TRBJ1-6, with D unclear. This CDR3 region has 15 residues. The germline V gene has CDR1 SGHTA and CDR2 FQGNSA. V was trimmed by 5 bases and J by 0 bases, leaving 8 bases between them. Here the CDR3 reads CASSPASSYNSPLHF. The CDR3 DNA is TGTGCCAGCAGCCCGGCGAGCTCCTATAATTCACCCCTCCACTTT.

This clonotype was recorded a few times. The chain recombines TRBV19 with TRBJ2-7, with 8 bases that match TRBD1. The V segment lost 3 bases and the J segment 2 bases; nucleotides outside the gene matches: 6. The CDR3 length is 15 residues. From germline, CDR1 is LNHDA and CDR2 SQIVND (reference sequence). The DNA of the CDR3 is TGTGCCAGTAGTATTGGGGACAGGAGGACCTACGAGCAGTACTTC. Translated: CASSIGDRRTYEQYF.

As concerns this clonotype: Sequence at one end of the junction differs from germline and may be a read error. V gene TRBV12-3 or TRBV12-4 combines with J gene TRBJ2-7; 11 nucleotides line up with TRBD2. The CDR3 is 15 amino acids. The CDR3 coding sequence is TGTGCCAGCAGCCCCCAGTCGTTAGCGGGAGGGCTATCTTTCTTC. The encoded protein is CASSPQSLAGGLSFF.

The V gene is TRBV12-3 or TRBV12-4, the J gene TRBJ2-7; no clear D. V lost 0 bases to trimming and J lost 0 bases, with 6 bases between them. This CDR3 comprises 14 residues. The CDR3 region has the DNA TGTGCCAGCAGTTTAGCGGTTCTCTCCTACGAGCAGTACTTC. This encodes CASSLAVLSYEQYF.

The V gene is TRBV2, the J gene TRBJ2-2, with 11 bases identical to TRBD2. Germline V gene lookup returns CDR1 SNHLY and CDR2 FYNNEI. The CDR3 has 16 amino acids. Trimming took 7 bases from V and 6 from J; bases not matched to a gene: 10. CDR3 nucleotide sequence: TGTGCCAGCACCATAGCGGGGGGGCGGCTCTCCGGGGAGCTGTTTTTT. The encoded protein is CASTIAGGRLSGELFF.

Remarks on this clonotype: Just one base apart from a much larger clone, this may be a read error. This chain connects TRBV7-6 to TRBJ2-5; 7 bases align to TRBD2. The length of the CDR3 is 16 residues. The germline V gene has CDR1 SGHVS and CDR2 FNYEAQ. With V trimmed by 5 bases and J by 7 bases, 16 bases remained unmatched. The chain's CDR3 is CASSPFTGLAVRTQYF. Here the CDR3 DNA reads TGTGCCAGCAGCCCCTTCACGGGGCTAGCGGTAAGGACCCAGTACTTC.

CDR3 in amino acids: CASSFGGTSTDTQYF. CDR3 in DNA: TGTGCCAGCAGCTTCGGAGGGACTAGCACAGATACGCAGTATTTT. V gene TRBV7-9 combines with J gene TRBJ2-3, with D maybe TRBD2 (6 bases). V was cut by 3 bases and J by 0 bases, with 10 bases left in between. The CDR3 is 15 amino acids. The germline V gene encodes CDR1 SEHNR and CDR2 FQNEAQ (reference sequence).

Regarding this clonotype: This may arise from a read error, as a much more abundant clone is one base away. The rearrangement joins TRBV10-3 to TRBJ1-2; 8 bases align to TRBD1. This CDR3 region has 13 residues. J was trimmed by 6 bases and V by 5 bases; bases with no gene match: 5. Germline V gene sequence: CDR1 ENHRY, CDR2 SYGVKD. The CDR3 loop is CAISLRQGNGYTF. The CDR3 DNA is TGTGCCATCAGTTTAAGACAGGGGAATGGCTACACCTTC.

This clonotype was observed at least ten times. V is TRBV5-1 and J is TRBJ1-4; 7 bases agree with TRBD1. V lost 7 bases to trimming and J lost 6 bases; unmatched junction nucleotides: 0. The length of the CDR3 is 11 residues. The germline V gene has CDR1 SGHRS and CDR2 YFSETQ. CDR3 coding DNA: TGCGCCAGCGGGACAGATGAAAAACTGTTTTTT. This codes for CASGTDEKLFF.

J is TRBJ1-1 and V is TRBV7-6, with 7 bases aligning to TRBD1. Per germline, CDR1 SGHVS and CDR2 FNYEAQ. J gave up 1 base and V 5 bases, and 13 bases lay outside the gene matches. The CDR3 contains 17 residues. CDR3 sequence: CASSLLGWAGGNTEAFF. CDR3 coding DNA: TGTGCCAGCAGCCTATTAGGTTGGGCAGGGGGGAACACTGAAGCTTTCTTT. The full variable domain, its missing parts supplied by reference TRBV7-6 and TRBJ1-1, is GAGVSQSPRYKVTKRGQDVALRCDPISGHVSLYWYRQALGQGPEFLTYFNYEAQQDKSGLPNDRFSAERPEGSISTLTIQRTEQRDSAMYRCASSLLGWAGGNTEAFFGQGTRLTVV.

Ten or more counts support this clonotype. The J gene is TRBJ1-2, the V gene TRBV7-9; D perhaps matches TRBD1 (5 bases). The ends were cut back, 4 bases at V and 7 bases at J, with 19 bases in the middle. The CDR3 has 15 residues. The germline gives CDR1 SEHNR, CDR2 FQNEAQ (reference sequence). The CDR3 region has the DNA TGTGCCAGCAGCTCGCCGGGGCAGGGTCGTCGTGGCTACACCTTC. It translates to CASSSPGQGRRGYTF.

This clonotype has just a few counts. The chain recombines TRBV2 with TRBJ1-2; tentative D call: TRBD1 (5 bases). V was cut by 8 bases and J by 8 bases, with 21 bases left in between. Germline loops: CDR1 SNHLY, CDR2 FYNNEI. The CDR3 has 14 amino acids. CDR3 coding DNA: TGTGCCAGCGGGGCCAGGGAGTCTCTCCGGGGCTACACCTTC. Its translation: CASGARESLRGYTF.

The gene calls are TRBV27 and TRBJ1-5; D is unclear. Trimming pared 6 bases from V and 3 bases from J, leaving 12 bases between. The V gene's germline CDR1 is MNHEY and CDR2 SMNVEV (reference sequence). This CDR3 has 14 amino acids. CDR3 nucleotide sequence: TGTGCCAGCAGACTAAACCGTTCCAATCAGCCCCAGCATTTT. This gives the protein CASRLNRSNQPQHF.

As to this clonotype: Germline and junction disagree at one end, which may indicate a read error. This rearrangement joins TRBV7-2 to TRBJ2-1, with a possible D match to TRBD2 (6 bases). Per the germline V gene, CDR1 is SGHTA and CDR2 is FQGNSA. The CDR3 contains 15 residues. Here the CDR3 reads CASSFGSSVRNEQFF. The CDR3 DNA follows: TGCGCCAGCAGCTTCGGGAGTTCGGTAAGGAATGAGCAGTTCTTC.

Comments on this clonotype: This sequence may be a read error, since a much larger clone differs from it by one base. The chain links TRBV7-6 to TRBJ1-3; the D gene is possibly TRBD1 (6 bases). The CDR3 contains 16 residues. V shed 3 bases and J shed 0 bases, with 12 bases lying between them. Germline V lookup: CDR1 SGHVS, CDR2 FNYEAQ. The CDR3, as DNA: TGTGCCAGCAGCTTCGCTCAGGGGATCTCTGGAAACACCATATATTTT. Its translation is CASSFAQGISGNTIYF.

This clonotype was seen only a few times. The chain joins TRBV19 to TRBJ1-2, with D perhaps TRBD1 (5 bases). Germline CDR1 and CDR2: LNHDA and SQIVND (reference sequence). This CDR3 has 13 residues. V was trimmed by 5 bases and J by 8 bases, leaving 15 bases between them. CDR3 residues: CASSPPPGGGYTF. The CDR3 DNA reads as TGTGCCAGTAGTCCGCCTCCGGGGGGGGGCTACACCTTC.